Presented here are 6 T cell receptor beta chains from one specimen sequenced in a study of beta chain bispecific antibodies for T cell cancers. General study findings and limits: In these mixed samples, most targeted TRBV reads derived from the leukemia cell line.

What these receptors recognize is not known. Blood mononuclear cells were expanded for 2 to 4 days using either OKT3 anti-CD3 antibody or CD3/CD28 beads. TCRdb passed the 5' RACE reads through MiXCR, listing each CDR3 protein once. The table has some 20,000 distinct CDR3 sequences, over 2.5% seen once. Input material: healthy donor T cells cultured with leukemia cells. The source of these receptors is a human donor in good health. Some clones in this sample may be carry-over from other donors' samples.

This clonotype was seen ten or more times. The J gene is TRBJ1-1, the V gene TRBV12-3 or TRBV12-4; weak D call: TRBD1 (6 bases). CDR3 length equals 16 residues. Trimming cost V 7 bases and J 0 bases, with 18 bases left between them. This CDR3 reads CASNHAGDTLNTEAFF. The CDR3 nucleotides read TGTGCCAGCAACCACGCGGGGGACACTTTGAACACTGAAGCTTTCTTT.

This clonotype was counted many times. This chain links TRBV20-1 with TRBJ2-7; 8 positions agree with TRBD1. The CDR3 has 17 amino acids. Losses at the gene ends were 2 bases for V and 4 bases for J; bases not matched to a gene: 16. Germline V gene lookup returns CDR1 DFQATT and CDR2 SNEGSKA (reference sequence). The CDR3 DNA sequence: TGCAGTGCTAGACCCTTAGTGCCCCCTACAGGGGGATACGAGCAGTACTTC. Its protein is CSARPLVPPTGGYEQYF.

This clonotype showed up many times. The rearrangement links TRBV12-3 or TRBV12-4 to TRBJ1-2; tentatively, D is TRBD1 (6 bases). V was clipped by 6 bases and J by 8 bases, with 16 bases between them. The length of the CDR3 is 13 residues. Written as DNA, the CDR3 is TGTGCCAGCAGCCCAGGGGCCCTAGGGGGCTACACCTTC. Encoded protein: CASSPGALGGYTF.

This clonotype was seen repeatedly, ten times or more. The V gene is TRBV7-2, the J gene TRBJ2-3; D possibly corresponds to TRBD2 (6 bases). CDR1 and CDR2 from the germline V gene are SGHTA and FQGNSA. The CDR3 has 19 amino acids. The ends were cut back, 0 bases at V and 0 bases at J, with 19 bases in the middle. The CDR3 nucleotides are TGTGCCAGCAGCTTAGCTGTGATTTGGGCAGGGACTAGCACAGATACGCAGTATTTT. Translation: CASSLAVIWAGTSTDTQYF.

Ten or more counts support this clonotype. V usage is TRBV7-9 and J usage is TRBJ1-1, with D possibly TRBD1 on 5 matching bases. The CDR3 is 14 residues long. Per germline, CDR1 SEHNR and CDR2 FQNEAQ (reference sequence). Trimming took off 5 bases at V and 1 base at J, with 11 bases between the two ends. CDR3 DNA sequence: TGTGCCAGCAGCCAAACGACAGAGAACACTGAAGCTTTCTTT. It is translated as CASSQTTENTEAFF.

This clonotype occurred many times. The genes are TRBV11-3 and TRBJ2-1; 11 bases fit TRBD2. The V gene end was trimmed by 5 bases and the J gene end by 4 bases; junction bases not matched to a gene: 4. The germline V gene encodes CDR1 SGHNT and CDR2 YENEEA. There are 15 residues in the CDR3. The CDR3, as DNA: TGTGCCAGCAGCCGACTAGCGGGGCCATACAATGAGCAGTTCTTC. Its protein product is CASSRLAGPYNEQFF.